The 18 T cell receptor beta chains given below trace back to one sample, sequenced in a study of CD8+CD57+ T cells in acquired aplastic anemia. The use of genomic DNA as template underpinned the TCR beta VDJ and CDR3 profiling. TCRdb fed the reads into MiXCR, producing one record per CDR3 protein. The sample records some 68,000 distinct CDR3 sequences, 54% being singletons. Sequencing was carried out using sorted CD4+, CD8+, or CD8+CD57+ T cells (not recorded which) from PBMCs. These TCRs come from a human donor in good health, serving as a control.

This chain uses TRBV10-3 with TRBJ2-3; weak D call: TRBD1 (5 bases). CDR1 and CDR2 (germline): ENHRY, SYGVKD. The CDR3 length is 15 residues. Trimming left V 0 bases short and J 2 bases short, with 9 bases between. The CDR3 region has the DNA TGTGCCATCAGTGAGTCGCAGGGTGACACAGATACGCAGTATTTT. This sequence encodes CAISESQGDTDTQYF.

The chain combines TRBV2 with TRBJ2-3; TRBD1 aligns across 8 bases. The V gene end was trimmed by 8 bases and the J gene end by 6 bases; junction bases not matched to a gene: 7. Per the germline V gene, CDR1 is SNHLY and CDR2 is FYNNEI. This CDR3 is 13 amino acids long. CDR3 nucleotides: TGTGCCAGCCCAAGGACAGGGTCCGATACGCAGTATTTT. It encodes CASPRTGSDTQYF.

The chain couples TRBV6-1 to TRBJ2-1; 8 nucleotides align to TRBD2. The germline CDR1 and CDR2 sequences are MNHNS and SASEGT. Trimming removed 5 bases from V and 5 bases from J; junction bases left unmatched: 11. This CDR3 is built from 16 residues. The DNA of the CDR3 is TGTGCCAGCAGTCCAACTACTAGCGGCACGGACAATGAGCAGTTCTTC. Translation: CASSPTTSGTDNEQFF.

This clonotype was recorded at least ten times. Here the CDR3 DNA reads TGTGCCAGCAGTTTTTCTGCGGGATCGAACACCGGGGAGCTGTTTTTT. Translation gives CASSFSAGSNTGELFF. The chain combines TRBV27 with TRBJ2-2, with a possible D match to TRBD2 (6 bases). The CDR3 spans 16 residues. Germline V gene sequence: CDR1 MNHEY, CDR2 SMNVEV (reference sequence). V was cut by 3 bases and J by 0 bases, with 11 bases left in between.

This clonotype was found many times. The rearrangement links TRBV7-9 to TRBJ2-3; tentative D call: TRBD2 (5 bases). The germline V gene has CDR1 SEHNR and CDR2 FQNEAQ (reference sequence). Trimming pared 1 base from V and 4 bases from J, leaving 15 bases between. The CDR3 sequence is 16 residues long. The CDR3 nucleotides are TGTGCCAGCAGCTTAGGTCGGGGAAGAGGATCAGATACGCAGTATTTT. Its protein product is CASSLGRGRGSDTQYF.

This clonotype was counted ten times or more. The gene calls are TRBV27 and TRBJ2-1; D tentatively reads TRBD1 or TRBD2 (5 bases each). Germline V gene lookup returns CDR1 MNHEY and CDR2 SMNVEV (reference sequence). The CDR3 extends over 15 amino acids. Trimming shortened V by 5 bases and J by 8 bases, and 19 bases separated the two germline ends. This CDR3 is CASSTRGQVNDEQFF. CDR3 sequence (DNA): TGTGCCAGCAGTACTAGGGGCCAGGTTAACGATGAGCAGTTCTTC.

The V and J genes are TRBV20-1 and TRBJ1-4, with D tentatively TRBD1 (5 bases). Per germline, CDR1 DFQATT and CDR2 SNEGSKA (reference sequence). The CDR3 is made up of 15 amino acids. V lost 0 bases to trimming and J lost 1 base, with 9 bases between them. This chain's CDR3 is CSARDPTGTNEKLFF. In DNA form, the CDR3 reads TGCAGTGCTAGAGATCCTACAGGAACTAATGAAAAACTGTTTTTT.

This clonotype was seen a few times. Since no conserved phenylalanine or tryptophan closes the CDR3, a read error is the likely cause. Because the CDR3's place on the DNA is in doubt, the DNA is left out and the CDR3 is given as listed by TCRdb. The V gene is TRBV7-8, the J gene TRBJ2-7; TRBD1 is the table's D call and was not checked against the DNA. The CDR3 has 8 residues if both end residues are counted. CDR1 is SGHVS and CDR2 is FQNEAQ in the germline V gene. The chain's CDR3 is CASWDRGP.

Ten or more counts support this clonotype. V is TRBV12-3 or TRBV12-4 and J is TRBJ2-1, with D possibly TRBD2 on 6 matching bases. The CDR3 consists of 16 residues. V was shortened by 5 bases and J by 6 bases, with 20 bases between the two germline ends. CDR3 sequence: CASSRGGRGLGNEQFF. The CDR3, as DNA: TGTGCCAGCAGTCGAGGTGGGCGGGGATTGGGCAATGAGCAGTTCTTC.

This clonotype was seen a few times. This CDR3 is CASSSNQGYEQYF. The DNA for the CDR3 is TGTGCCAGCAGCTCAAATCAGGGCTACGAGCAGTACTTC. The rearrangement links TRBV7-9 to TRBJ2-7, with TRBD1 as a possible D gene (5 bases). This CDR3 is 13 amino acids long. Per germline, CDR1 SEHNR and CDR2 FQNEAQ (reference sequence). The ends were cut back, 4 bases at V and 3 bases at J, with 10 bases in the middle.

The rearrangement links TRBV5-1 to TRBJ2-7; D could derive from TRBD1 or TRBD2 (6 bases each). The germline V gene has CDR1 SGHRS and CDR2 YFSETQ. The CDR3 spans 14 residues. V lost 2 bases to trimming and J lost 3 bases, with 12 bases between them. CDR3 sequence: CASSFSGGHYEQYF. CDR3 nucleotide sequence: TGCGCCAGCAGCTTCTCCGGGGGCCACTACGAGCAGTACTTC. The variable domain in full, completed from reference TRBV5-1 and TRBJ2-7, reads KAGVTQTPRYLIKTRGQQVTLSCSPISGHRSVSWYQQTPGQGLQFLFEYFSETQRNKGNFPGRFSGRQFSNSRSEMNVSTLELGDSALYLCASSFSGGHYEQYFGPGTRLTVT.

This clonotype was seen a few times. CDR3 loop: CATSRDPIAGGTYEQYF. The CDR3 nucleotides are TGTGCCACCAGCAGAGACCCTATAGCGGGGGGGACCTACGAGCAGTACTTC. The chain combines TRBV15 with TRBJ2-7, with TRBD2 matching over 11 bases. Germline lookup yields CDR1 LNHNV and CDR2 YYDKDF (reference sequence). V was clipped by 0 bases and J by 2 bases; unmatched bases: 6. The CDR3 runs to 17 residues.

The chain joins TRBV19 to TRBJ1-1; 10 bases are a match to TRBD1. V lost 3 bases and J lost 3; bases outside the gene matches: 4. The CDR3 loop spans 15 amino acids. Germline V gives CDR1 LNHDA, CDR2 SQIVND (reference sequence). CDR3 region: CASSMADRGDTEAFF. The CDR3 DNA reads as TGTGCCAGTAGTATGGCGGACAGGGGGGACACTGAAGCTTTCTTT.

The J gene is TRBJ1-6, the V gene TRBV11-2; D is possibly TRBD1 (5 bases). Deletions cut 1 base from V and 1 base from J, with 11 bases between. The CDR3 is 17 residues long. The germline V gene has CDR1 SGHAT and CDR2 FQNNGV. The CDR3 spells CASSLGGEGSYNSPLHF. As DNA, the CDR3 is TGTGCCAGCAGCTTAGGAGGGGAAGGGTCCTATAATTCACCCCTCCACTTT.

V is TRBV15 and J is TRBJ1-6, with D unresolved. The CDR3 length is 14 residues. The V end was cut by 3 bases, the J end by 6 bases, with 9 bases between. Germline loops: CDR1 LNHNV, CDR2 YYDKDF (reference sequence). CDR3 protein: CATSSQPLNSPLHF. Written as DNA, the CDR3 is TGTGCCACCAGCAGCCAACCACTTAATTCACCCCTCCACTTT. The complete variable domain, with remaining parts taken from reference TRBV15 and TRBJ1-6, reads DAMVIQNPRYQVTQFGKPVTLSCSQTLNHNVMYWYQQKSSQAPKLLFHYYDKDFNNEADTPDNFQSRRPNTSFCFLDIRSPGLGDTAMYLCATSSQPLNSPLHFGNGTRLTVT.

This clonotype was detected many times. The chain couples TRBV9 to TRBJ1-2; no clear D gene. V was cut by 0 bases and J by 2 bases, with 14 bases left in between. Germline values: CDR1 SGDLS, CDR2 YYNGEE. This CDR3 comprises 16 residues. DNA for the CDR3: TGTGCCAGCAGCGTAGTTCCTAAAGGGAGGAACTATGGCTACACCTTC. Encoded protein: CASSVVPKGRNYGYTF. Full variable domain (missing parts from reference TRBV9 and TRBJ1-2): DSGVTQTPKHLITATGQRVTLRCSPRSGDLSVYWYQQSLDQGLQFLIQYYNGEERAKGNILERFSAQQFPDLHSELNLSSLELGDSALYFCASSVVPKGRNYGYTFGSGTRLTVV.

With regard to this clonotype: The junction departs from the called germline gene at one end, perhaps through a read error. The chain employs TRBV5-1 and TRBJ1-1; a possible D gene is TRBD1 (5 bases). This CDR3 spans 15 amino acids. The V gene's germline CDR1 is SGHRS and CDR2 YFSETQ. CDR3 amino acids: CASSSIGGMNTAAFF. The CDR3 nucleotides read TGCGCCAGCAGCTCGATCGGGGGAATGAACACTGCAGCTTTCTTT.

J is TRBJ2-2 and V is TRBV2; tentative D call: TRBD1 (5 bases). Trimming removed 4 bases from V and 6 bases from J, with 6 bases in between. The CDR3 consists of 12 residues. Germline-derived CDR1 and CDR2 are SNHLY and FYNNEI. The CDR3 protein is CASSGGPGELFF. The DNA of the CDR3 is TGTGCCAGCAGTGGGGGCCCCGGGGAGCTGTTTTTT.